The 32 T cell receptor beta chains reported below all come from one sample, sequenced in a study of blood T cell repertoires in COVID-19. Clones were read by immunoSEQ multiplex PCR, and TCRdb kept only the in-frame ones, dropping some. The sample yields some 120,000 clones, roughly 90% seen once. The sample was peripheral blood. The receptor set was obtained from a man between 50 and 59 years old with COVID-19, enrolled during active disease.

The V and J genes are TRBV2 and TRBJ2-1; D is perhaps TRBD2 (6 bases). The CDR3 covers 13 residues. In germline, CDR1 is SNHLY, CDR2 FYNNEI. Trimming shortened V by 8 bases and J by 6 bases, and 14 bases separated the two germline ends. CDR3 in amino acids: CASGPGLLNEQFF. The DNA for the CDR3 is TGTGCCAGCGGTCCGGGACTCCTCAATGAGCAGTTCTTC.

The chain uses TRBV6-1 and TRBJ2-1; TRBD2 matches at 7 bases. Germline V CDR1 and CDR2: MNHNS, SASEGT. CDR3 length equals 16 residues. Trimming removed 1 base from V and 6 bases from J; junction bases left unmatched: 9. Here the CDR3 reads CASSEVGGSFGNEQFF. The CDR3 DNA reads TGTGCCAGCAGTGAAGTCGGCGGGAGTTTCGGCAATGAGCAGTTCTTC.

This chain joins TRBV9 and TRBJ1-1, with a tentative D call TRBD1 (6 bases). In germline, CDR1 is SGDLS, CDR2 YYNGEE. The CDR3 loop spans 14 amino acids. With 4 bases removed from V and 3 bases from J, the gap between germline ends came to 13 bases. The CDR3 spells CASSTEPGDTEAFF. CDR3 coding DNA: TGTGCCAGCAGCACCGAGCCAGGGGACACTGAAGCTTTCTTT.

The chain couples TRBV13 to TRBJ1-3, with D maybe TRBD1 (6 bases). Trimming shortened V by 5 bases and J by 1 base, and 12 bases separated the two germline ends. Germline CDR1 is PRHDT and CDR2 is FYEKMQ (reference sequence). CDR3 length: 15 residues. CDR3 in amino acids: CASSPTGRSGNTIYF. DNA of the CDR3: TGTGCCAGCAGCCCTACAGGGAGATCTGGAAACACCATATATTTT. The full variable domain, in which reference TRBV13 and TRBJ1-3 provide the parts outside the CDR3, is AAGVIQSPRHLIKEKRETATLKCYPIPRHDTVYWYQQGPGQDPQFLISFYEKMQSDKGSIPDRFSAQQFSDYHSELNMSSLELGDSALYFCASSPTGRSGNTIYFGEGSWLTVV.

The rearrangement joins TRBV5-1 to TRBJ1-5, with D possibly matching TRBD1 (5 bases). CDR1 is SGHRS, CDR2 YFSETQ, per germline. Trimming shortened V by 4 bases and J by 3 bases, and 14 bases separated the two germline ends. This CDR3 has 15 residues. The CDR3 region is CASSPFAGPNQPQHF. The CDR3 DNA sequence: TGCGCCAGCAGCCCCTTCGCAGGGCCCAATCAGCCCCAGCATTTT.

This clone was found once. This chain uses TRBV18 with TRBJ2-1; 9 bases are a match to TRBD2. Germline V lookup: CDR1 KGHSH, CDR2 LQKENI. The V gene end was trimmed by 2 bases and the J gene end by 7 bases; junction bases not matched to a gene: 9. This CDR3 region has 16 residues. CDR3 in DNA: TGTGCCAGCTCACCAGTAGGCGGGAGGGCCCAAAATGAGCAGTTCTTC. Its translation is CASSPVGGRAQNEQFF.

The chain combines TRBV19 with TRBJ2-1, with TRBD2 matching 9 bases. The CDR3 length is 15 residues. The V segment lost 4 bases and the J segment 7 bases; nucleotides outside the gene matches: 8. From germline, CDR1 is LNHDA and CDR2 SQIVND (reference sequence). The CDR3 nucleotides are TGTGCCAGTAGTAATGGCGGGAGGGCATCGAATGAGCAGTTCTTC. It translates to CASSNGGRASNEQFF.

The chain combines TRBV5-1 with TRBJ1-1, with a tentative D call TRBD1 (5 bases). The CDR3 is 13 residues long. Deletions cut 4 bases from V and 1 base from J, with 8 bases between. CDR1 and CDR2 (germline): SGHRS, YFSETQ. CDR3 loop: CASSTTGNTEAFF. The CDR3 DNA reads as TGCGCCAGCAGCACCACAGGGAACACTGAAGCTTTCTTT.

A single count supports this clone. The rearrangement uses TRBV28 and TRBJ2-1, with 9 bases fitting TRBD1. V dropped 5 bases and J dropped 6; count of bases not matched to a gene: 8. CDR1 MDHEN and CDR2 SYDVKM come from the germline V gene. This CDR3 region has 15 residues. This CDR3 is CASSPQGQGGNEQFF. For the CDR3, the DNA is TGTGCCAGCAGTCCCCAGGGACAGGGTGGCAATGAGCAGTTCTTC. The variable domain in full, completed from reference TRBV28 and TRBJ2-1, reads DVKVTQSSRYLVKRTGEKVFLECVQDMDHENMFWYRQDPGLGLRLIYFSYDVKMKEKGDIPEGYSVSREKKERFSLILESASTNQTSMYLCASSPQGQGGNEQFFGPGTRLTVL.

In its sample, this clone was seen once. The V call is TRBV11-2, the J call TRBJ1-1; TRBD1 agrees at 7 bases. Trimming removed 4 bases from V and 4 bases from J; junction bases left unmatched: 6. CDR1 is SGHAT, CDR2 FQNNGV, per germline. This CDR3 comprises 14 residues. The CDR3 region has the DNA TGTGCCAGCAGCTCGACCAGGGACAGCACTGAAGCTTTCTTT. It codes for CASSSTRDSTEAFF.

The chain links TRBV3-1 (or the pseudogene TRBV3-2) to TRBJ2-1, with 10 bases aligning to TRBD2. From germline, CDR1 is LGHDT and CDR2 YNNKEL (reference sequence). The J segment lost 6 bases and the V segment lost 2 bases, leaving 4 bases of the junction unmatched. CDR3 length equals 15 residues. The CDR3 here is CASSQLAGESNEQFF. As DNA, the CDR3 is TGTGCCAGCAGCCAACTAGCGGGAGAATCCAATGAGCAGTTCTTC.

The chain uses TRBV21-1 and TRBJ2-7; the DNA was not compared with TRBD1, the D call given in the table. TRBV21-1 is an annotated pseudogene. The CDR3 covers 11 residues. The CDR3 region is CASRNTYEQYV. Written as DNA, the CDR3 is TGTGCCAGCAGGAACACCTACGAGCAGTACGTC.

The rearrangement joins TRBV19 to TRBJ1-5, with TRBD1 identical over 7 bases. The V gene's germline CDR1 is LNHDA and CDR2 SQIVND (reference sequence). The V gene end was trimmed by 4 bases and the J gene end by 5 bases; junction bases not matched to a gene: 8. The CDR3 has 15 amino acids. CDR3 region: CASSTTGDSYQPQHF. DNA for the CDR3: TGTGCCAGTAGTACTACAGGGGACTCGTATCAGCCCCAGCATTTT.

The chain couples TRBV18 to TRBJ2-6, with 10 bases that match TRBD1. Germline trimming cut 3 bases from V and 2 bases from J; bases unmatched to any gene: 7. The V gene's germline CDR1 is KGHSH and CDR2 LQKENI. This CDR3 contains 18 residues. DNA of the CDR3: TGTGCCAGCTCACCGAACGACAGGGGGCCTGCTGGGGCCAACGTCCTGACTTTC. It translates to CASSPNDRGPAGANVLTF.

The chain is built from TRBV7-9 and TRBJ1-2; 8 nucleotides agree with TRBD1. Germline CDR1 SEHNR, CDR2 FQNEAQ (reference sequence). J lost 8 bases, V lost 5 bases, and 7 bases had no gene match. The CDR3 spans 13 residues. The DNA for the CDR3 is TGTGCCAGCAGCCTCGAACAGGGGGGCGGCTACACCTTC. Its translation: CASSLEQGGGYTF.

This clone was detected once. The gene calls are TRBV4-1 and TRBJ2-5; the match to TRBD1 covers 7 bases. Germline CDR1 MGHRA, CDR2 YSYEKL. Trimming removed 4 bases from V and 5 bases from J; junction bases left unmatched: 4. CDR3 size: 13 residues. CDR3 sequence reads: CASSRGGVETQYF. In nucleotides, the CDR3 is TGCGCCAGCAGCCGAGGGGGCGTGGAGACCCAGTACTTC.

The V gene is TRBV6-5, the J gene TRBJ2-2, with TRBD1 identical over 9 bases. The CDR3 contains 15 residues. Germline CDR1 and CDR2: MNHEY and SVGAGI. The J segment lost 3 bases and the V segment lost 6 bases, leaving 5 bases of the junction unmatched. The DNA for the CDR3 is TGTGCCAGCAGACGGGACAGGGAGTACACCGGGGAGCTGTTTTTT. This codes for CASRRDREYTGELFF.

The chain carries TRBV20-1 and TRBJ2-7; D gene unclear. The CDR3 runs 11 residues. Looked up from germline, CDR1 is DFQATT and CDR2 is SNEGSKA (reference sequence). The V end was cut by 1 base, the J end by 4 bases, with 5 bases between. CDR3 coding DNA: TGCAGTGCTAGAGCCCCGTACGAGCAGTACTTC. Its protein product is CSARAPYEQYF.

The J gene is TRBJ2-7, the V gene TRBV10-2; 8 nucleotides line up with TRBD1. The CDR3 is made up of 13 amino acids. After removal of 3 bases from V and 5 bases from J, the junction contained 3 bases not matched to a gene. Germline assignment: CDR1 WSHSY and CDR2 SAAADI. The CDR3: CASSEDRGDEQYV. In DNA, the CDR3 is TGCGCCAGCAGTGAAGACAGGGGCGACGAGCAGTACGTC.

This clone turned up a few times. J is TRBJ2-7 and V is TRBV6-5; 9 bases align to TRBD2. J gave up 2 bases and V 7 bases, and 9 bases lay outside the gene matches. This CDR3 has 15 amino acids. Germline V gene data show CDR1 as MNHEY and CDR2 as SVGAGI. The CDR3 loop is CASTVTSGGTYEQYF. In DNA form, the CDR3 reads TGTGCCAGCACCGTGACTAGCGGCGGAACCTACGAGCAGTACTTC.

This sequence joins TRBV27 and TRBJ1-2, with TRBD1 matching 9 bases. This CDR3 is 12 amino acids long. V gave up 6 bases and J gave up 8 bases; unmatched junction bases: 4. Germline CDR1 and CDR2: MNHEY and SMNVEV (reference sequence). This CDR3 reads CASRTGGQGYTF. The CDR3 DNA sequence: TGTGCCAGCAGAACAGGGGGCCAGGGCTACACCTTC.

The chain recombines TRBV10-1 with TRBJ1-1; TRBD1 might be the D (6 bases). This CDR3 region has 13 residues. Trimming took off 1 base at V and 6 bases at J, with 9 bases between the two ends. The germline gives CDR1 WNHNN, CDR2 SYGVQD (reference sequence). In DNA, the CDR3 is TGCGCCAGCAGTGAGTGGGGGGGCTCTGAAGCTTTCTTT. This encodes CASSEWGGSEAFF.

This rearrangement joins TRBV19 to TRBJ2-2; 11 bases are a match to TRBD2. CDR1 LNHDA and CDR2 SQIVND come from the germline V gene (reference sequence). The V and J ends lost 7 bases and 6 bases, in that order; junction bases with no gene match: 7. The CDR3 consists of 15 residues. The CDR3 region is CASTSGRPDAGELFF. CDR3 bases: TGTGCCAGTACTAGCGGGAGGCCTGACGCCGGGGAGCTGTTTTTT.

The V gene is TRBV5-5, the J gene TRBJ2-2; 8 nucleotides agree with TRBD2. This CDR3 spans 17 amino acids. CDR1 is SGHKS, CDR2 YYEKEE, per germline (reference sequence). V dropped 0 bases and J dropped 2; count of bases not matched to a gene: 6. The CDR3 DNA reads as TGTGCCAGCAGCTTGGCCGGTAGCGGGGACAACACCGGGGAGCTGTTTTTT. This encodes CASSLAGSGDNTGELFF.

The genes are TRBV5-4 and TRBJ1-2, with TRBD1 identical over 8 bases. The V gene's germline CDR1 is SGHNT and CDR2 YYREEE (reference sequence). The CDR3 has 15 amino acids. The J segment lost 4 bases and the V segment lost 2 bases, leaving 7 bases of the junction unmatched. The CDR3 is CASSLKDRATYGYTF. Written as DNA, the CDR3 is TGTGCCAGCAGCTTAAAGGACAGGGCAACCTATGGCTACACCTTC.

The CDR3 DNA sequence: TGCGCCAGCAGCCAAGTCACGGGTGAGCAGTTCTTC. Amino acids: CASSQVTGEQFF. This chain uses TRBV4-3 with TRBJ2-1, with D unresolved. V was cut by 1 base and J by 9 bases, with 7 bases left in between. Germline V gives CDR1 LGHNA, CDR2 YSLEER. This CDR3 spans 12 amino acids.

The chain has TRBV5-1 and TRBJ2-5, with D maybe TRBD1 (5 bases). Trimming cost V 4 bases and J 4 bases, with 11 bases left between them. The CDR3 has 13 residues. Germline-derived CDR1 and CDR2 are SGHRS and YFSETQ. The CDR3 reads CASSKGWPETQYF. The CDR3 nucleotides read TGCGCCAGCAGCAAGGGGTGGCCAGAGACCCAGTACTTC.

The chain links TRBV5-1 to TRBJ1-2; a possible D gene is TRBD1 (5 bases). The V and J ends lost 3 bases and 2 bases respectively, with 11 bases between them. The CDR3 runs 14 residues. Germline-derived CDR1 and CDR2 are SGHRS and YFSETQ. CDR3 bases: TGCGCCAGCAGCTACAATCAGGGCAACTATGGCTACACCTTC. Translating gives CASSYNQGNYGYTF.

V usage is TRBV7-9 and J usage is TRBJ2-3; a weak D match, TRBD2 (6 bases). V lost 5 bases and J 10 bases, leaving 16 bases between the germline ends. The CDR3 spans 13 residues. Germline values: CDR1 SEHNR, CDR2 FQNEAQ (reference sequence). Here the CDR3 reads CASSGTAGWAQYF. The CDR3 DNA is TGTGCCAGCAGCGGAACTGCGGGGTGGGCGCAGTATTTT. The full variable domain, with the rest looked up from reference TRBV7-9 and TRBJ2-3, is DTGVSQNPRHKITKRGQNVTFRCDPISEHNRLYWYRQTLGQGPEFLTYFQNEAQLEKSRLLSDRFSAERPKGSFSTLEIQRTEQGDSAMYLCASSGTAGWAQYFGPGTRLTVL.

In DNA form, the CDR3 reads TGCGCCAGCAGCCAGCATAGCGGGAGATCCCCCGGGGAGCTGTTTTTT. Its translation: CASSQHSGRSPGELFF. The chain couples TRBV4-1 to TRBJ2-2; 9 bases are shared with TRBD2. The CDR3 sequence is 16 residues long. With V trimmed by 3 bases and J by 6 bases, 8 bases remained unmatched. Germline V lookup: CDR1 MGHRA, CDR2 YSYEKL.

CDR3 in DNA: TGTGCCAGTACCGCCCGGGAGGGGGGAAACATTCAGTACTTC. Translated, it gives CASTAREGGNIQYF. This chain connects TRBV19 to TRBJ2-4; 8 nucleotides align to TRBD2. With V trimmed by 7 bases and J by 6 bases, 8 bases remained unmatched. Germline loops: CDR1 LNHDA, CDR2 SQIVND (reference sequence). This CDR3 comprises 14 residues.

This chain connects TRBV2 to TRBJ1-1; D call uncertain. In germline, CDR1 is SNHLY, CDR2 FYNNEI. Trimming removed 5 bases from V and 6 bases from J, with 13 bases in between. This CDR3 contains 13 residues. The CDR3 is CASSWREVAEAFF. The CDR3 DNA reads TGTGCCAGCAGTTGGAGGGAAGTGGCTGAAGCTTTCTTT.